This TCR beta chain was documented in a study of cytomegalovirus exposure and HLA in healthy donors. Study details: The same platform was used for the roughly 120 validation repertoires and the 600 to 700 first-cohort repertoires, a later analysis reported. Study conclusions and caveats: Cytomegalovirus association was assigned to about 150 TCR beta chains. The classifier reportedly diagnosed cytomegalovirus status with high sensitivity and specificity.

For this clone: The antigen is undetermined.

This CDR3 is built from 15 residues. V was trimmed by 6 bases and J by 3 bases, leaving 17 bases between them. The germline V gene has CDR1 SGHVS and CDR2 FQNEAQ. The table came from immunoSEQ multiplex PCR; TCRdb's copy has only in-frame clones and leaves some out. The sample shows 120,000 to 150,000 clones, roughly 90% of them seen only once. Sequenced sample: PBMCs. This clonotype was sampled from a man aged 18 to 29 in good health and CMV-seropositive. The chain has TRBV7-8 and TRBJ2-5; D possibly corresponds to TRBD2 (6 bases). The CDR3 DNA reads as TGTGCCAGCAGTTCCCGGAGGGGTGCGAAAGAGACCCAGTACTTC. Its translation: CASSSRRGAKETQYF.